This T cell receptor (beta chain) was found in a study of cytomegalovirus exposure and HLA in healthy donors. Notes on the study in general: As a later analysis showed, a missense DCLRE1C variant was linked to trimming of TCR beta V- and J-genes. Listed as cytomegalovirus-associated were approximately 160 TCR beta chains. Most TCR sequences were uncommon, yet certain public TCRs appeared in many donors. Later analysis found that TCR beta chains associated with HLA were more clonally expanded than other, equally common chains.

This clone appeared a few times. Its antigen is not identified. The PCR employed 60 Vbeta primers together with 13 Jbeta primers. Here immunoSEQ multiplex PCR was the method, and the copy in TCRdb shows in-frame clones only, minus some. The sample lists 35,000 to 50,000 clones, about 47% seen once, with 12% in the top ten. The junction had 7 bases not matched to a gene; V was cut back by 2 bases and J by 4 bases. Germline CDR1 reads MNHEY; CDR2 reads SMNVEV (reference sequence). This CDR3 has 16 amino acids. The sequenced sample consisted of PBMCs. The chain links TRBV27 to TRBJ2-3; TRBD2 matches 9 bases. This TCR derives from a human donor in good health. CDR3 nucleotide sequence: TGTGCCAGCAGTTTACAGCTAGCGGGATTCTCAGATACGCAGTATTTT. Its translation: CASSLQLAGFSDTQYF.